This T cell receptor (beta chain) was identified during a study of cytomegalovirus exposure and HLA in healthy donors. Study results and limitations: Most of the TCR beta V segments (in an earlier analysis) were productive either about 90% or about 30% of the time.

Note on this clone: What it recognizes is unknown.

The PCR had 60 Vbeta and 13 Jbeta primers. Libraries were prepared by immunoSEQ multiplex PCR; TCRdb keeps only in-frame clonotypes and omits some of them. The repertoire has around 140,000 clones, nearly 80% of them found once; the top ten carry about 1%. Nominally healthy donors were sampled, though unrecorded immune exposures were likely. Germline V CDR1 and CDR2: SGHTS, YDEGEE. CDR3 length: 12 residues. Trimming at V came to 3 bases and at J to 12 bases, leaving 5 bases not matched to a gene. This rearrangement joins TRBV5-8 to TRBJ2-1, with 8 bases fitting TRBD1. Source material: PBMCs. This clonotype originated in a male donor in good health and CMV-seronegative. CDR3 nucleotides: TGTGCCAGCAGCTCCGGACAGGGCCGGCAGTTCTTC. Translation: CASSSGQGRQFF.